Below are 6 T cell receptor beta chains sequenced from a single sample in a study of blood T cell repertoires in COVID-19 (dated by TCRdb to 2018 to 2020). Library method: the immunoSEQ multiplex PCR assay. Held by TCRdb, this immuneACCESS table contains in-frame sequences only and omits some clones. Under half of the omission traces to an unresolved V gene where checked; the cause of the rest is unknown. Counted in this sample were tens of thousands of clones; about 80% of them appeared once. Jointly, the top ten make up approximately 25% of the sample. The sequenced sample consisted of peripheral blood. The receptor set was obtained from a human donor with acute or convalescent COVID-19. The donor label of this sample is uncertain.

The rearrangement joins TRBV7-2 to TRBJ1-4; 9 positions agree with TRBD1. The CDR3 runs 15 residues. The ends lost 1 base at V and 8 bases at J; junction bases unmatched: 5. Germline V lookup: CDR1 SGHTA, CDR2 FQGNSA. CDR3 residues: CASSLDRGRDEKLFF. The CDR3 DNA reads TGTGCCAGCAGCTTAGACAGGGGGCGCGACGAAAAACTGTTTTTT.

The rearrangement links TRBV7-6 to TRBJ2-7; a possible D gene is TRBD2 (5 bases). CDR1 SGHVS and CDR2 FNYEAQ come from the germline V gene. Trimming removed 4 bases from V and 7 bases from J, with 20 bases in between. The CDR3 is 15 residues long. CDR3 in DNA: TGTGCCAGCAGCTCCTTCGGGGAATCTTTGGGGGAGCAGTACTTC. Translation gives CASSSFGESLGEQYF.

In its sample, this clone was seen a few times. The chain has TRBV25-1 and TRBJ1-6; a weak D match, TRBD1 (5 bases). CDR3 size: 13 residues. The V gene lost 7 bases and the J gene lost 6 bases, with 10 bases spanning the gap. The germline V gene encodes CDR1 MGHDK and CDR2 SYGVNS. The CDR3 protein is CASTQGSNSPLHF. In DNA form, the CDR3 reads TGTGCCAGCACCCAGGGTTCTAATTCACCCCTCCACTTT. Full variable domain (outside the CDR3, taken from reference TRBV25-1 and TRBJ1-6): EADIYQTPRYLVIGTGKKITLECSQTMGHDKMYWYQQDPGMELHLIHYSYGVNSTEKGDLSSESTVSRIRTEHFPLTLESARPSHTSQYLCASTQGSNSPLHFGNGTRLTVT.

The chain joins TRBV7-9 to TRBJ2-7, with D maybe TRBD2 (6 bases). The CDR3 covers 14 residues. V was shortened by 4 bases and J by 2 bases, with 12 bases between the two germline ends. The germline CDR1 and CDR2 sequences are SEHNR and FQNEAQ (reference sequence). Here the CDR3 reads CASSSGTFAYEQYF. CDR3 bases: TGTGCCAGCAGCTCCGGGACTTTCGCCTACGAGCAGTACTTC.

The V and J genes are TRBV28 and TRBJ1-2; D is unclear. With 3 bases removed from V and 3 bases from J, the gap between germline ends came to 14 bases. This CDR3 contains 15 residues. CDR1 and CDR2 from the germline V gene are MDHEN and SYDVKM. The CDR3 DNA reads TGTGCCAGCAGTTTTAGTAGCGGCAGTCACTATGGCTACACCTTC. Its protein is CASSFSSGSHYGYTF.

The chain recombines TRBV15 with TRBJ2-1; 9 positions match TRBD1. V lost 1 base and J lost 4; bases outside the gene matches: 5. The CDR3 is 16 amino acids. From germline, CDR1 is LNHNV and CDR2 YYDKDF (reference sequence). CDR3: CATSRGGTGLYNEQFF. The DNA for the CDR3 is TGTGCCACCAGCAGAGGTGGGACAGGGTTATACAATGAGCAGTTCTTC. Supplemented by reference TRBV15 and TRBJ2-1, the full variable domain reads DAMVIQNPRYQVTQFGKPVTLSCSQTLNHNVMYWYQQKSSQAPKLLFHYYDKDFNNEADTPDNFQSRRPNTSFCFLDIRSPGLGDTAMYLCATSRGGTGLYNEQFFGPGTRLTVL.